The 27 T cell receptor beta chains below were found in one sample sequenced in a study of blood T cell repertoires in COVID-19. Sequenced by immunoSEQ multiplex PCR; TCRdb stores in-frame clones only, minus some. The sample consists of roughly 250,000 clones, 70% to 90% of them appearing once. Input material: peripheral blood. The receptors shown here come from a man between 45 and 60 years old with acute or convalescent COVID-19.

The chain employs TRBV7-3 and TRBJ1-2; perhaps TRBD1 as D (5 bases). Trimming took 1 base from V and 0 from J, leaving 9 bases between them. Germline V gene lookup returns CDR1 SGHTA and CDR2 FQGTGA. The CDR3 spans 15 residues. This CDR3 is CASSLIDSPNYGYTF. For the CDR3, the DNA is TGTGCCAGCAGCTTAATTGACAGCCCTAACTATGGCTACACCTTC. Full variable domain (missing parts from reference TRBV7-3 and TRBJ1-2): GAGVSQTPSNKVTEKGKYVELRCDPISGHTALYWYRQSLGQGPEFLIYFQGTGAADDSGLPNDRFFAVRPEGSVSTLKIQRTERGDSAVYLCASSLIDSPNYGYTFGSGTRLTVV.

The genes are TRBV5-8 and TRBJ2-7, with D perhaps TRBD1 (6 bases). The V end lost 2 bases, the J end lost 7 bases, and 19 bases lay between the germline ends. Germline assignment: CDR1 SGHTS and CDR2 YDEGEE. The length of the CDR3 is 15 residues. The CDR3 region is CASSFRTGPLREQYF. CDR3 DNA sequence: TGTGCCAGCAGCTTTCGAACAGGGCCTTTACGAGAGCAGTACTTC. The complete variable domain, with remaining parts taken from reference TRBV5-8 and TRBJ2-7, reads EAGVTQSPTHLIKTRGQQATLRCSPISGHTSVYWYQQALGLGLQFLLWYDEGEERNRGNFPPRFSGRQFPNYSSELNVNALELEDSALYLCASSFRTGPLREQYFGPGTRLTVT.

The genes are TRBV3-1 (or the pseudogene TRBV3-2) and TRBJ2-5, with D uncertain. CDR1 is LGHDT, CDR2 YNNKEL, per germline (reference sequence). This CDR3 has 15 residues. V lost 4 bases, J lost 2 bases, and 14 bases lay in between. Here the CDR3 reads CASSPVRPLQETQYF. Written as DNA, the CDR3 is TGTGCCAGCAGCCCGGTGCGGCCTCTGCAAGAGACCCAGTACTTC.

The chain combines TRBV6-4 with TRBJ2-3, with TRBD2 matching 11 bases. V gave up 6 bases and J gave up 0 bases; unmatched junction bases: 5. CDR3 length: 16 amino acids. CDR1 and CDR2 from the germline V gene are MRHNA and SNTAGT. The CDR3 nucleotides read TGTGCCAGCAGAGCTAGCGGGGGGACCAGCACAGATACGCAGTATTTT. The encoded protein is CASRASGGTSTDTQYF.

This clone was observed once. CDR3 sequence: CASSFQGDQPQHF. CDR3 nucleotide sequence: TGTGCCAGCAGTTTTCAGGGTGATCAGCCCCAGCATTTT. The chain joins TRBV27 to TRBJ1-5; possibly TRBD1 for D (5 bases). The germline gives CDR1 MNHEY, CDR2 SMNVEV (reference sequence). Trimming stripped 3 bases from V and 5 bases from J, with 8 bases between. The CDR3 extends over 13 amino acids.

This clone was seen a single time. This chain connects TRBV27 to TRBJ1-5; no firm D call. CDR3 size: 14 residues. V was shortened by 1 base and J by 3 bases, with 7 bases between the two germline ends. CDR1 is MNHEY and CDR2 is SMNVEV in the germline V gene (reference sequence). This chain's CDR3 is CASSLFLDNQPQHF. CDR3 in DNA: TGTGCCAGCAGTTTATTCCTAGACAATCAGCCCCAGCATTTT.

The V call is TRBV18, the J call TRBJ2-7; 8 positions agree with TRBD1. Per the germline V gene, CDR1 is KGHSH and CDR2 is LQKENI. This CDR3 contains 15 residues. Trimming cost V 3 bases and J 4 bases; bases outside gene matches: 8. The CDR3 DNA is TGTGCCAGCTCACCTTCGGGACAGGCAGGGTACGAGCAGTACTTC. This translates into CASSPSGQAGYEQYF.

CDR3 amino acids: CASSQGLKGYEQYF. The CDR3 region has the DNA TGTGCCAGCAGCCAGGGACTAAAAGGATACGAGCAGTACTTC. The gene calls are TRBV7-6 and TRBJ2-7; 7 bases are a match to TRBD2. Germline CDR1 reads SGHVS; CDR2 reads FNYEAQ. The junction had 8 bases not matched to a gene; V was cut back by 5 bases and J by 4 bases. The CDR3 is made up of 14 amino acids.

Here the CDR3 DNA reads TGTGCCAGCACAGAAATCCGGGACAGCAGCTCCTACGAGCAGTACTTC. Encoded protein: CASTEIRDSSSYEQYF. This rearrangement joins TRBV28 to TRBJ2-7, with 7 bases lining up with TRBD1. The CDR3 contains 16 residues. CDR1 and CDR2 (germline): MDHEN, SYDVKM. J gave up 0 bases and V 7 bases, and 12 bases lay outside the gene matches.

The chain combines TRBV2 with TRBJ1-3; D gene ambiguous. Between the trimmed V and J ends, which lost 6 bases and 0 bases, there was a span of 12 bases. Per germline, CDR1 SNHLY and CDR2 FYNNEI. This CDR3 is built from 15 residues. Here the CDR3 reads CASSPPVNSGNTIYF. The CDR3 bases are TGTGCCAGCAGCCCCCCGGTGAACTCTGGAAACACCATATATTTT.

The J gene is TRBJ1-5, the V gene TRBV28, with 9 bases aligning to TRBD1. This CDR3 has 13 residues. The V gene's germline CDR1 is MDHEN and CDR2 SYDVKM. The ends lost 7 bases at V and 7 bases at J; junction bases unmatched: 5. DNA of the CDR3: TGTGCCAGCAATTACAGGGGGCGGCAGCCCCAGCATTTT. Its translation: CASNYRGRQPQHF.

This clone was counted only a few times. The chain combines TRBV3-1 (or the pseudogene TRBV3-2) with TRBJ2-1; D is perhaps TRBD2 (7 bases). Germline V gene data show CDR1 as LGHDT and CDR2 as YNNKEL (reference sequence). The V gene lost 4 bases and the J gene lost 8 bases, with 12 bases spanning the gap. The CDR3 sequence is 13 residues long. The chain's CDR3 is CASSPGGGDEQFF. Here the CDR3 DNA reads TGTGCCAGCAGCCCGGGGGGCGGGGATGAGCAGTTCTTC.

This sequence joins TRBV5-1 and TRBJ2-7, with 7 bases matching TRBD1. Germline loops: CDR1 SGHRS, CDR2 YFSETQ. The length of the CDR3 is 15 residues. J lost 3 bases, V lost 3 bases, and 9 bases had no gene match. CDR3 sequence (DNA): TGCGCCAGCAGCTCCGGGACAGAAAGATTCTACGAGCAGTACTTC. As protein: CASSSGTERFYEQYF.

Comments on this clone: A read error may produce the germline difference seen at one junction end. The rearrangement uses TRBV7-7 and TRBJ2-7, with 8 bases fitting TRBD1. This CDR3 comprises 14 residues. The germline V gene encodes CDR1 SSHAT and CDR2 FNYEAQ (reference sequence). The chain's CDR3 is CASSFGQGNYEQYF. The CDR3 DNA sequence: TGTGCTAGCAGCTTCGGACAGGGAAACTACGAGCAGTACTTC.

This chain uses TRBV6-5 with TRBJ1-1; D remains unclear. This CDR3 is built from 15 residues. Germline assignment: CDR1 MNHEY and CDR2 SVGAGI. V was cut by 5 bases and J by 0 bases, with 13 bases left in between. CDR3 in DNA: TGTGCCAGCAGTACTCAGGCGCTCATGAACACTGAAGCTTTCTTT. Amino acid sequence: CASSTQALMNTEAFF.

The genes are TRBV11-2 and TRBJ1-1, with 7 bases identical to TRBD1. Trimming cost V 7 bases and J 2 bases; bases outside gene matches: 10. The CDR3 covers 15 residues. Per the germline V gene, CDR1 is SGHAT and CDR2 is FQNNGV. The CDR3, as DNA: TGTGCCAGCACCCCTCGGGGACAGAGCAACACTGAAGCTTTCTTT. Translating gives CASTPRGQSNTEAFF.

The genes are TRBV7-9 and TRBJ1-1, with D possibly being TRBD1 (5 bases). Germline V lookup: CDR1 SEHNR, CDR2 FQNEAQ (reference sequence). Trimming removed 3 bases from V and 3 bases from J, with 8 bases in between. This CDR3 region has 13 residues. The CDR3 loop reads CASSFSRDTEAFF. For the CDR3, the DNA is TGTGCCAGCAGCTTCAGCAGGGACACTGAAGCTTTCTTT.

On this clone itself: Other DNA sequences of this sample code for an identical CDR3. The gene calls are TRBV6-5 and TRBJ2-7, with 10 bases lining up with TRBD1. Unmatched junction bases numbered 3, after V lost 6 bases and J lost 4 bases. The CDR3 extends over 13 amino acids. Germline V CDR1 and CDR2: MNHEY, SVGAGI. The CDR3 nucleotides are TGTGCCAGCAGCAGGGACAGGGGTTACGAGCAGTACTTC. It translates to CASSRDRGYEQYF.

The chain combines TRBV4-2 with TRBJ2-1, with 9 bases that match TRBD2. J gave up 8 bases and V 1 base, and 3 bases lay outside the gene matches. CDR1 LGHNA and CDR2 YNFKEQ come from the germline V gene. The CDR3 has 14 residues. CDR3 loop: CASSQAVAGDEQFF. CDR3 in DNA: TGTGCCAGCAGCCAAGCGGTAGCGGGAGATGAGCAGTTCTTC.

The chain has TRBV5-6 and TRBJ1-1; 8 bases agree with TRBD1. This CDR3 is built from 13 residues. J was trimmed by 9 bases and V by 4 bases; bases with no gene match: 8. CDR1 and CDR2 from the germline V gene are SGHDT and YYEEEE. In DNA form, the CDR3 reads TGTGCCAGCAGCCGGACAGGGAATTCCCAAGCTTTCTTT. Its protein product is CASSRTGNSQAFF.

J is TRBJ2-3 and V is TRBV24-1; D gene unclear. CDR1 is KGHDR, CDR2 SFDVKD, per germline. The V end lost 0 bases, the J end lost 0 bases, and 6 bases lay between the germline ends. The CDR3 runs to 15 residues. As DNA, the CDR3 is TGTGCCACCAGTGATTTGGTCCAGAGCACAGATACGCAGTATTTT. Protein product: CATSDLVQSTDTQYF.

The sample holds one count of this clone. The V call is TRBV5-4, the J call TRBJ1-1; the D gene is possibly TRBD1 (6 bases). The CDR3 runs to 16 residues. The V gene lost 4 bases and the J gene lost 4 bases, with 20 bases spanning the gap. The germline V gene has CDR1 SGHNT and CDR2 YYREEE (reference sequence). CDR3 loop: CASSPTLQGAGTEAFF. The CDR3, as DNA: TGTGCCAGCAGCCCGACGCTACAGGGCGCTGGCACTGAAGCTTTCTTT.

The rearrangement uses TRBV19 and TRBJ2-4; possibly TRBD2 for D (6 bases). Per the germline V gene, CDR1 is LNHDA and CDR2 is SQIVND (reference sequence). V was clipped by 5 bases and J by 0 bases, with 23 bases between them. The CDR3 is 19 residues long. The CDR3 DNA reads as TGTGCCAGTAGTTGGGGAGAACCGGGACTCAGTCTAGCCAAAAACATTCAGTACTTC. Translating gives CASSWGEPGLSLAKNIQYF.

The chain recombines TRBV6-5 with TRBJ2-1; 8 bases align to TRBD2. CDR3 length: 15 amino acids. V trimming: 6 bases; J trimming: 2 bases; junction bases outside the gene matches: 6. Germline V gene data show CDR1 as MNHEY and CDR2 as SVGAGI. CDR3 bases: TGTGCCAGCAGCCGTATAGCGGGGCCCTACAATGAGCAGTTCTTC. It specifies CASSRIAGPYNEQFF.

J is TRBJ2-3 and V is TRBV6-5, with 11 bases matching TRBD2. CDR3 length: 14 amino acids. Germline lookup yields CDR1 MNHEY and CDR2 SVGAGI. V dropped 7 bases and J dropped 9; count of bases not matched to a gene: 9. In DNA, the CDR3 is TGTGCCAGCACCTTTAGCGGGGGGGAGGACACGCAGTATTTT. It yields the protein CASTFSGGEDTQYF.

The rearrangement joins TRBV2 to TRBJ2-7; 9 positions agree with TRBD1. With 3 bases clipped from V and 4 bases from J, the junction kept 7 bases outside the gene matches. This CDR3 spans 15 amino acids. Germline V gives CDR1 SNHLY, CDR2 FYNNEI. DNA for the CDR3: TGTGCCAGCAGTGACCGCGACAGGGGGAGGTACGAGCAGTACTTC. Amino acid sequence: CASSDRDRGRYEQYF.

The chain has TRBV4-1 and TRBJ1-1, with D unclear. Trimming took 0 bases from V and 6 from J, leaving 8 bases between them. The CDR3 is made up of 13 amino acids. The germline V gene encodes CDR1 MGHRA and CDR2 YSYEKL. The CDR3 reads CASSQDIESEAFF. In DNA, the CDR3 is TGCGCCAGCAGCCAAGATATCGAGTCTGAAGCTTTCTTT.